One sample yielded the 6 T cell receptor beta chains listed below, sequenced in a study of radiotherapy plus CTLA-4 blockade in lung cancer. Generated by immunoSEQ multiplex PCR, the TCRdb table keeps only in-frame clones and is missing some. The sample carries 80,000 or so clones, roughly four fifths recorded once. The sequences come from peripheral blood, collected from a patient treated with radiotherapy plus ipilimumab. Source of these receptors: a human donor with non-small cell lung cancer who had stable disease on radiotherapy plus ipilimumab.

This chain links TRBV6-1 with TRBJ1-5, with 7 bases aligning to TRBD1. Looked up from germline, CDR1 is MNHNS and CDR2 is SASEGT. The CDR3 length is 15 residues. Trimming at V came to 6 bases and at J to 0 bases, leaving 5 bases not matched to a gene. The CDR3 sequence: CASREQGYSNQPQHF. As DNA, the CDR3 is TGTGCCAGCAGGGAACAGGGGTATAGCAATCAGCCCCAGCATTTT.

This chain joins TRBV9 and TRBJ2-2; 13 bases line up with TRBD2. The germline CDR1 and CDR2 sequences are SGDLS and YYNGEE. V trimming: 4 bases; J trimming: 10 bases; junction bases outside the gene matches: 7. CDR3 length equals 15 residues. CDR3 amino acids: CASSPRLAGGVELFF. The CDR3 nucleotides are TGTGCCAGCAGCCCACGACTAGCGGGAGGAGTGGAGCTGTTTTTT.

The J gene is TRBJ2-2, the V gene TRBV19; D is ambiguous. The CDR3 consists of 15 residues. Germline CDR1 and CDR2: LNHDA and SQIVND (reference sequence). V was pared by 4 bases and J by 1 base, with 10 bases between. CDR3 DNA sequence: TGTGCCAGTAGTACCCCGCGCGTGAACACCGGGGAGCTGTTTTTT. Translated: CASSTPRVNTGELFF.

This chain links TRBV7-9 with TRBJ2-5; perhaps TRBD2 as D (5 bases). This CDR3 is 16 amino acids long. Germline V CDR1 and CDR2: SEHNR, FQNEAQ (reference sequence). Trimming left V 3 bases short and J 1 base short, with 15 bases between. CDR3 DNA sequence: TGTGCCAGCAGCTTTGAGCGGTCTCGGATCCAAGAGACCCAGTACTTC. Its protein is CASSFERSRIQETQYF. Variable domain in full (rest from reference TRBV7-9 and TRBJ2-5): DTGVSQNPRHKITKRGQNVTFRCDPISEHNRLYWYRQTLGQGPEFLTYFQNEAQLEKSRLLSDRFSAERPKGSFSTLEIQRTEQGDSAMYLCASSFERSRIQETQYFGPGTRLLVL.

This clone was detected a few times. The chain links TRBV6-1 to TRBJ2-1; 11 bases are shared with TRBD1. From germline, CDR1 is MNHNS and CDR2 SASEGT. V trimming: 1 base; J trimming: 4 bases; junction bases outside the gene matches: 6. CDR3 length: 17 residues. Here the CDR3 DNA reads TGTGCCAGCAGTGAAGTATTGGGGACAGGGGGGTACAATGAGCAGTTCTTC. This gives the protein CASSEVLGTGGYNEQFF.

CDR3 DNA: TGTGCCAGCAGATTTTCCTCGGGACAGAGCTCCTACGAGCAGTACTTC. As protein: CASRFSSGQSSYEQYF. The chain links TRBV7-8 to TRBJ2-7; 7 bases line up with TRBD1. Germline-derived CDR1 and CDR2 are SGHVS and FQNEAQ. The trim removed 6 bases at V and 0 bases at J, leaving 11 bases unmatched. This CDR3 comprises 16 residues.